Here is one T cell receptor (beta chain) with its context. Its antigen is undetermined. The table came from immunoSEQ multiplex PCR; TCRdb's copy has only in-frame clones and leaves some out. The sample shows 100,000 or so clones, about 93% of them seen only once. Losses at the gene ends were 0 bases for V and 8 bases for J; bases not matched to a gene: 4. Per the germline V gene, CDR1 is SGHNT and CDR2 is YYREEE (reference sequence). The CDR3 runs 14 residues. This specimen comes from a study of siplizumab effects on memory and regulatory T cells. Overall study results and limits: The Treg-derived share of mappable alloreactive CD4+ clones averaged about 69% with siplizumab and under 30% in controls. The authors did not confirm suppressive function in proliferating Tregs from siplizumab cultures. Greater diversity than memory cells seemed evident in naive T cells, which also appeared to be major alloresponse contributors. Unstimulated subsets contained matches for only a minor fraction of alloreactive clones.

This sequence joins TRBV5-4 and TRBJ1-4; 7 nucleotides agree with TRBD1. This clonotype originated in a human donor in good health. Sample: non-Treg CD4+ T cells sorted from blood. CDR3 amino acids: CASSLAGTAEKLFF. CDR3 in DNA: TGTGCCAGCAGCTTGGCCGGGACAGCAGAAAAACTGTTTTTT.